This TCR beta chain appears in the sequencing data of a study of shared clonotypes between healthy human individuals. Regarding the study as a whole: The study generally estimated greater richness for naive than memory subsets.

As concerns this clone: Its antigen is as yet unknown.

CDR3 length: 16 amino acids. Germline assignment: CDR1 SGHAT and CDR2 FQDESV (reference sequence). The V end was cut by 5 bases, the J end by 0 bases, with 17 bases between. Here immunoSEQ multiplex PCR was the method, and the copy in TCRdb shows in-frame clones only, minus some. The table records 2 million to 3 million clones, 93% of them present only once. The sequencing sample was made of naive CD4+ T cells from PBMCs. The subset was: CD45RA+ positively selected. This rearrangement joins TRBV11-1 to TRBJ2-7; D may be TRBD1 or TRBD2 (5 bases each). The receptor was isolated from a man between 18 and 35 years old in good health. Some clones in this sample may be carry-over from other donors' samples. This chain's CDR3 is CASSRTGTASSYEQYF. DNA for the CDR3: TGTGCCAGCAGCCGAACCGGGACGGCGAGCTCCTACGAGCAGTACTTC.